These 2 T cell receptor beta chains were all obtained from the same sample, sequenced in a study of cytomegalovirus exposure and HLA in healthy donors. Researchers ran the PCR with 60 Vbeta and 13 Jbeta primers. The assay was immunoSEQ multiplex PCR, and TCRdb's table has in-frame clones only and misses some. This table has approximately 250,000 clones, around 80% appearing once. Material: PBMCs. Source of these receptors: a boy between 10 and 17 years old in good health and CMV-seronegative.

The V gene is TRBV7-8, the J gene TRBJ1-5, with TRBD1 as a possible D gene (5 bases). Trimming cost V 1 base and J 6 bases, with 7 bases left between them. The CDR3 loop spans 13 amino acids. The germline V gene encodes CDR1 SGHVS and CDR2 FQNEAQ. The chain's CDR3 is CASSLGGGQPQHF. The CDR3, as DNA: TGTGCCAGCAGCTTAGGCGGGGGTCAGCCCCAGCATTTT.

The chain joins TRBV27 to TRBJ1-4; TRBD1 agrees at 7 bases. Germline-derived CDR1 and CDR2 are MNHEY and SMNVEV (reference sequence). The V and J ends lost 5 bases and 2 bases, in that order; junction bases with no gene match: 11. The CDR3 spans 17 residues. The CDR3 DNA reads as TGTGCCAGCAGTCTAACACAACAGGGGCCCACTAATGAAAAACTGTTTTTT. Protein product: CASSLTQQGPTNEKLFF.